The 16 T cell receptor beta chains below come from one sample, sequenced in a study of cytomegalovirus exposure and HLA in healthy donors. The primer mix had 60 Vbeta and 13 Jbeta primers. Data came from immunoSEQ multiplex PCR; TCRdb stores just in-frame clones and leaves some out. The sample yields around 130,000 clones, 8% to 9.5% seen once. The sample consisted of PBMCs. The receptors come from a man aged 40-50 years in good health and CMV-seronegative.

The rearrangement uses TRBV7-8 and TRBJ1-5; tentative D call: TRBD1 (6 bases). The CDR3 is made up of 14 amino acids. The V gene's germline CDR1 is SGHVS and CDR2 FQNEAQ. V was shortened by 11 bases and J by 1 base, with 15 bases between the two germline ends. The DNA of the CDR3 is TGTGCCTCCCGGGGGGCCGAAAGCAATCAGCCCCAGCATTTT. Protein: CASRGAESNQPQHF.

This clone was counted only a few times. Other nucleotide sequences in the sample specify the same CDR3. The gene calls are TRBV7-9 and TRBJ2-7; D uncertain. V lost 5 bases and J 0 bases, leaving 5 bases between the germline ends. The CDR3 extends over 12 amino acids. The V gene's germline CDR1 is SEHNR and CDR2 FQNEAQ (reference sequence). CDR3 in amino acids: CASSLSSYEQYF. The CDR3 DNA reads TGTGCCAGCAGCCTCAGCTCCTACGAGCAGTACTTC.

V usage is TRBV19 and J usage is TRBJ2-7, with D possibly matching TRBD1 (5 bases). This CDR3 comprises 16 residues. Germline V gene data show CDR1 as LNHDA and CDR2 as SQIVND (reference sequence). Trimming took 11 bases from V and 3 from J, leaving 26 bases between them. The CDR3, as DNA: TGTGCCGGCCTTGACCCCCCGGCACAGGAATTCTACGAGCAGTACTTC. Protein sequence: CAGLDPPAQEFYEQYF.

In its sample, this clone was seen a few times. A much larger clone differs from this one at a single base, so this may be a read error. The chain links TRBV29-1 to TRBJ1-1; 9 bases fit TRBD1. The CDR3 covers 14 residues. V lost 6 bases and J lost 5; bases outside the gene matches: 10. Germline V gene sequence: CDR1 SQVTM, CDR2 ANQGSEA. The CDR3 coding sequence is TGCAGCGTCGCGTCGGGACAGGGAGAAACTGAAGCTTTCTTT. Translation: CSVASGQGETEAFF.

The chain links TRBV10-3 to TRBJ1-5, with D unresolved. The CDR3 is 15 amino acids. From germline, CDR1 is ENHRY and CDR2 SYGVKD. Trimming removed 0 bases from V and 8 bases from J, with 14 bases in between. CDR3 nucleotide sequence: TGTGCCATCAGTGAGTCGGGAGTACCGGGAAAGCCCCAGCATTTT. Its protein product is CAISESGVPGKPQHF.

This clone was counted a few times. The chain is built from TRBV4-2 and TRBJ1-2, with D maybe TRBD1 (5 bases). This CDR3 is 15 amino acids long. V dropped 1 base and J dropped 4 bases, with 13 bases sitting between them. The germline V gene encodes CDR1 LGHNA and CDR2 YNFKEQ. The CDR3 DNA is TGTGCCAGCAGCCAAGTAGGAGACAGAGCCTATGGCTACACCTTC. The encoded protein is CASSQVGDRAYGYTF.

This clone was detected only a few times. This chain connects TRBV9 to TRBJ1-5, with no clear D. Germline V gene lookup returns CDR1 SGDLS and CDR2 YYNGEE. The length of the CDR3 is 13 residues. Trimming shortened V by 2 bases and J by 0 bases, and 3 bases separated the two germline ends. The CDR3 region has the DNA TGTGCCAGCAGCGTCGGTAGCAATCAGCCCCAGCATTTT. This gives the protein CASSVGSNQPQHF.

Only a few counts were recorded for this clone. The gene calls are TRBV1 and TRBJ1-2. TRBV1 has pseudogene status. The CDR3 extends over 13 amino acids. CDR3 DNA sequence: TGCACCAGCAGCCTCCGCGGCCCCCGGGGCTACACCTTC. Protein sequence: CTSSLRGPRGYTF.

Concerning this clone itself: Different DNA sequences within this sample yield the same CDR3. CDR3 nucleotides: TGTGCCAGCAGCTCTGACTCCGGAGCCTACGAGCAGTACTTC. Translating it yields CASSSDSGAYEQYF. The rearrangement joins TRBV5-4 to TRBJ2-7; D is undetermined. With 3 bases removed from V and 2 bases from J, the gap between germline ends came to 12 bases. This CDR3 comprises 14 residues. Germline V gives CDR1 SGHNT, CDR2 YYREEE (reference sequence).

This sequence joins TRBV6-6 and TRBJ2-7; TRBD1 matches at 9 bases. V lost 5 bases, J lost 0 bases, and 8 bases stayed unmatched. CDR3 length equals 16 residues. Germline CDR1 MNHNY, CDR2 SVGAGI (reference sequence). CDR3 in amino acids: CASSAPPGQGSYEQYF. The DNA of the CDR3 is TGTGCCAGCAGTGCCCCACCGGGACAGGGCTCCTACGAGCAGTACTTC.

The rearrangement links TRBV11-2 to TRBJ1-3; D uncertain. CDR1 is SGHAT and CDR2 is FQNNGV in the germline V gene. V shed 3 bases and J shed 4 bases, with 19 bases lying between them. The CDR3 totals 17 residues. The CDR3 region has the DNA TGTGCCAGCAGCTTTTGGCCGGAGGGTATCGGAGGAAACACCATATATTTT. It translates to CASSFWPEGIGGNTIYF.

This rearrangement joins TRBV7-9 to TRBJ2-7, with TRBD1 matching over 12 bases. Germline CDR1 and CDR2: SEHNR and FQNEAQ (reference sequence). This CDR3 has 16 amino acids. The V segment lost 3 bases and the J segment 0 bases; nucleotides outside the gene matches: 3. The DNA of the CDR3 is TGTGCCAGCAGCTTGGGACAGGGGGCCAGCTCCTACGAGCAGTACTTC. Residues: CASSLGQGASSYEQYF.

This clone was picked up a small number of times. The V gene is TRBV5-4, the J gene TRBJ2-6, with a tentative D call TRBD1 (7 bases). This CDR3 spans 15 amino acids. V dropped 7 bases and J dropped 4 bases, with 15 bases sitting between them. Germline V CDR1 and CDR2: SGHNT, YYREEE (reference sequence). CDR3 in DNA: TGTGCCAGCCGGCAGGGGGGAGGAGGGGCCAACGTCCTGACTTTC. It is translated as CASRQGGGGANVLTF. Filled out from reference TRBV5-4 and TRBJ2-6, the complete variable domain reads ETGVTQSPTHLIKTRGQQVTLRCSSQSGHNTVSWYQQALGQGPQFIFQYYREEENGRGNFPPRFSGLQFPNYSSELNVNALELDDSALYLCASRQGGGGANVLTFGAGSRLTVL.

This clone was observed a handful of times. The V gene is TRBV15, the J gene TRBJ2-1; 9 positions match TRBD2. V lost 4 bases, J lost 4 bases, and 8 bases stayed unmatched. Germline values: CDR1 LNHNV, CDR2 YYDKDF (reference sequence). The CDR3 is 16 residues long. This CDR3 reads CATSTFGSGGYNEQFF. CDR3 bases: TGTGCCACCAGCACCTTTGGTAGCGGGGGTTACAATGAGCAGTTCTTC.

This clone showed up just a few times. This sequence joins TRBV7-9 and TRBJ1-4; TRBD1 aligns across 7 bases. This CDR3 comprises 13 residues. The ends lost 5 bases at V and 12 bases at J; junction bases unmatched: 9. The germline V gene encodes CDR1 SEHNR and CDR2 FQNEAQ (reference sequence). CDR3 DNA: TGTGCCAGCAGCCGGACAGGATATCTTGAACTGTTTTTT. The encoded protein is CASSRTGYLELFF.

The genes are TRBV28 and TRBJ2-1; D ambiguous. Trimming removed 3 bases from V and 5 bases from J, with 8 bases in between. This CDR3 has 13 residues. Germline loops: CDR1 MDHEN, CDR2 SYDVKM. CDR3 in DNA: TGTGCCAGCAGTTTGGGCAGGCACAATGAGCAGTTCTTC. This translates into CASSLGRHNEQFF. Full variable domain (rest looked up from reference TRBV28 and TRBJ2-1): DVKVTQSSRYLVKRTGEKVFLECVQDMDHENMFWYRQDPGLGLRLIYFSYDVKMKEKGDIPEGYSVSREKKERFSLILESASTNQTSMYLCASSLGRHNEQFFGPGTRLTVL.